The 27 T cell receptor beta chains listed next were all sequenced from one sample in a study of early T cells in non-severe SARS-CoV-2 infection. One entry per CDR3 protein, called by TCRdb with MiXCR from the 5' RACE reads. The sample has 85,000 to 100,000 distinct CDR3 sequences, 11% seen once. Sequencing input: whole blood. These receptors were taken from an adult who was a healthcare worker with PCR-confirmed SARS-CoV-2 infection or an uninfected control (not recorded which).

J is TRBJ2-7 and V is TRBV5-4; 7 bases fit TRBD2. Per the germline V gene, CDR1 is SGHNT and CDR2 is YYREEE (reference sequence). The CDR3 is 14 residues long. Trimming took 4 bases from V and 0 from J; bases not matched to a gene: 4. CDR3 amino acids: CASSPTSDSYEQYF. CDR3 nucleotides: TGTGCCAGCAGCCCCACTAGCGACTCCTACGAGCAGTACTTC.

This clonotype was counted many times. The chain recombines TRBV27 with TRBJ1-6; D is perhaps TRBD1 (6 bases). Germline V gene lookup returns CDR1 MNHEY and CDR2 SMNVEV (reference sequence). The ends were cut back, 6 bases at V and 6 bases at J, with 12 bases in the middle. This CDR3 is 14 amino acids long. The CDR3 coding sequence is TGTGCCAGCAGCCTAACAGGGAGTAATTCACCCCTCCACTTT. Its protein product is CASSLTGSNSPLHF.

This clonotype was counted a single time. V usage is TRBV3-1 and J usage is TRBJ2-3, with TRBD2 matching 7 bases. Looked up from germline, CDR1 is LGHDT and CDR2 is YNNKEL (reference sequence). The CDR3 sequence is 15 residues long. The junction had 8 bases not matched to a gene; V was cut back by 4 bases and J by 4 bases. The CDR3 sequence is CASSPDGLVADTQYF. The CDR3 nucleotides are TGTGCCAGCAGCCCCGACGGACTAGTAGCAGATACGCAGTATTTT.

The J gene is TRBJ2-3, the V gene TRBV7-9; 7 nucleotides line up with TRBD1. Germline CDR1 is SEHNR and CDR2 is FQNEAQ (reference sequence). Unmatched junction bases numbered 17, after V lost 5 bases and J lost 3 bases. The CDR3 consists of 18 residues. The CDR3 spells CASSLTGASFLGTDTQYF. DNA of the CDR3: TGTGCCAGCAGCCTTACAGGGGCATCTTTCCTGGGGACAGATACGCAGTATTTT.

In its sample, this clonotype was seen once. The CDR3 sequence: CASSRQCGQYF. CDR3 bases: TGTGCCAGCAGCAGACAGTGTGGTCAGTACTTC. The chain recombines TRBV21-1 with TRBJ2-4; the table names TRBD1, a call not compared with the DNA. TRBV21-1 is labeled a pseudogene. The CDR3 extends over 11 amino acids.

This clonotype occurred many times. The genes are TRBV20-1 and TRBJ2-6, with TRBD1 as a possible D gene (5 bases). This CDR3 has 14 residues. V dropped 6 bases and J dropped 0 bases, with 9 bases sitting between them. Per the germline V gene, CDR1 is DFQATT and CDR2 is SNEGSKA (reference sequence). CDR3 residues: CSAIDSSGANVLTF. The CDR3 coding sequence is TGCAGTGCCATAGACAGCTCTGGGGCCAACGTCCTGACTTTC.

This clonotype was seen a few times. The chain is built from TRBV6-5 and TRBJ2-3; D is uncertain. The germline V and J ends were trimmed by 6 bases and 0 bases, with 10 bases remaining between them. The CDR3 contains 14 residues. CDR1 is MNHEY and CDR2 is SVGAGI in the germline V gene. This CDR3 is CASRTSASTDTQYF. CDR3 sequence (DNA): TGTGCCAGCAGAACGTCAGCTAGCACAGATACGCAGTATTTT.

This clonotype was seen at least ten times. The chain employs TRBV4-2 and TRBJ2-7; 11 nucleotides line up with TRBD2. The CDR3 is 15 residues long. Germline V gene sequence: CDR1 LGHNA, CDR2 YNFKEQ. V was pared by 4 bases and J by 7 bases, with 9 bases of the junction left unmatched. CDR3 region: CASSPVAGGPVEQYF. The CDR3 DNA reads TGTGCCAGCAGCCCGGTAGCGGGAGGGCCGGTAGAGCAGTACTTC.

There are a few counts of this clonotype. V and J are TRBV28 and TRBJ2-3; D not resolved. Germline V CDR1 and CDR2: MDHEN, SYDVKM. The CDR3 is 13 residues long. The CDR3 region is CVGRRRGTDTQYF. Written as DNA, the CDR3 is TGTGTCGGAAGAAGACGGGGCACAGATACGCAGTATTTT.

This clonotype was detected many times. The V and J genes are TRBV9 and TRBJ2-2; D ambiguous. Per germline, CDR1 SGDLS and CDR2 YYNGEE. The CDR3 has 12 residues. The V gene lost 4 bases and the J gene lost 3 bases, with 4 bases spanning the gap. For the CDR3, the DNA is TGTGCCAGCAGCAGCTACACCGGGGAGCTGTTTTTT. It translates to CASSSYTGELFF. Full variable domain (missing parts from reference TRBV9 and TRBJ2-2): DSGVTQTPKHLITATGQRVTLRCSPRSGDLSVYWYQQSLDQGLQFLIQYYNGEERAKGNILERFSAQQFPDLHSELNLSSLELGDSALYFCASSSYTGELFFGEGSRLTVL.

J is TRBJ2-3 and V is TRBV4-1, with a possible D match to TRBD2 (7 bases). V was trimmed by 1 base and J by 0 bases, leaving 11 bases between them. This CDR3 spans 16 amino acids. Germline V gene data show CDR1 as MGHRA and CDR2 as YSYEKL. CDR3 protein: CASSQGAGASTDTQYF. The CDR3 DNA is TGCGCCAGCAGCCAAGGGGCGGGGGCTAGCACAGATACGCAGTATTTT.

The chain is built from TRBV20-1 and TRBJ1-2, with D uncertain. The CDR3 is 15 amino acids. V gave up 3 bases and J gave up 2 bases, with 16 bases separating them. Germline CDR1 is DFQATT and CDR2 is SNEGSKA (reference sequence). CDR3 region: CSARGSTRRNYGYTF. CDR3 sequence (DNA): TGCAGTGCTAGGGGCTCCACCCGGCGCAACTATGGCTACACCTTC.

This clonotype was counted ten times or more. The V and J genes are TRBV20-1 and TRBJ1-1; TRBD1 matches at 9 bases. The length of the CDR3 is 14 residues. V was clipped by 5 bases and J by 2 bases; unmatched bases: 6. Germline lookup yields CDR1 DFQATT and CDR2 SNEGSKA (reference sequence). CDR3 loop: CSALDRGLNTEAFF. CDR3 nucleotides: TGCAGTGCTTTGGACAGGGGCCTAAACACTGAAGCTTTCTTT.

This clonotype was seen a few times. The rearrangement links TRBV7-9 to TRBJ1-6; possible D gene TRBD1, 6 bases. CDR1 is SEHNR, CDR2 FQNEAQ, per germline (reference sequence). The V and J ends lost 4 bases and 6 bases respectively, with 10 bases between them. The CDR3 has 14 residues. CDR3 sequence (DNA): TGTGCCAGCAGCTCACCAGGGGCTAATTCACCCCTCCACTTT. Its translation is CASSSPGANSPLHF.

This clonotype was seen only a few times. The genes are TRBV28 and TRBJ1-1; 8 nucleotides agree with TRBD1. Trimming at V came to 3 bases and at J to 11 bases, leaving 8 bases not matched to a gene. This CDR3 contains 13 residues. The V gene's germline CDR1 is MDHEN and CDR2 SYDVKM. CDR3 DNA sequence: TGTGCCAGCAGTTTGCCGCAGGGGGCGCGGGCTTTCTTT. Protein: CASSLPQGARAFF.

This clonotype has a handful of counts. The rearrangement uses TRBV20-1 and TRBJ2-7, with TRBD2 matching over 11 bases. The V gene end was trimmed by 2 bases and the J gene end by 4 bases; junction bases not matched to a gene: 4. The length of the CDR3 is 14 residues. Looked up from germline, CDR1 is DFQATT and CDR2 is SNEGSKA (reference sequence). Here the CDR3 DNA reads TGCAGTGCTAGATCCCCTAGCGGGAGGTACGAGCAGTACTTC. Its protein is CSARSPSGRYEQYF.

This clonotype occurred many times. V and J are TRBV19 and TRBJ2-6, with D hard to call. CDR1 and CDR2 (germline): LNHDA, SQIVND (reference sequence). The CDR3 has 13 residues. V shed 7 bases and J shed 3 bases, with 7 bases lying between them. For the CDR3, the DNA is TGTGCCAGTAACCTTGTTGGGGCCAACGTCCTGACTTTC. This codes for CASNLVGANVLTF.

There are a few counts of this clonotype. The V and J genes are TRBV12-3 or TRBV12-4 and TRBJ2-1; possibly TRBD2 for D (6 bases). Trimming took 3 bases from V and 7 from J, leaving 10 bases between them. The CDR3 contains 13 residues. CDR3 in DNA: TGTGCCAGCAGTTTCGGGGGTCCGAATGAGCAGTTCTTC. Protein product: CASSFGGPNEQFF.

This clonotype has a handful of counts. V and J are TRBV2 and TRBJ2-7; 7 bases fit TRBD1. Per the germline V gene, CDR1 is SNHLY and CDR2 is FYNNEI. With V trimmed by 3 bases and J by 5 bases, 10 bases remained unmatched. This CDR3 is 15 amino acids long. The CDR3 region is CASSDRTGQRNEQYF. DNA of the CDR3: TGTGCCAGCAGTGACAGGACAGGTCAGCGGAACGAGCAGTACTTC.

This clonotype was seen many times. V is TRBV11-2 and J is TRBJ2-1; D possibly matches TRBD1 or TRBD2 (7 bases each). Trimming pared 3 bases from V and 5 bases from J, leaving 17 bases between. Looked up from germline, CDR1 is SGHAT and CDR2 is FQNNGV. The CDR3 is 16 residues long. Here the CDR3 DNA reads TGTGCCAGCAGCTTTTCTTCCTCAGGGGGGGACAATGAGCAGTTCTTC. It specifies CASSFSSSGGDNEQFF.

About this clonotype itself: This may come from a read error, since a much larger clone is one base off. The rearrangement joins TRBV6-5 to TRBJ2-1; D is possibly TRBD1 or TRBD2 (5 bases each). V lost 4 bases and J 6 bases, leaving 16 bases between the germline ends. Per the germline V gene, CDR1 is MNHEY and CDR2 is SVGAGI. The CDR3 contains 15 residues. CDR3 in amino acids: CASSSTGTPCNEQFF. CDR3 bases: TGTGCCAGCAGTTCAACCGGGACGCCGTGCAATGAGCAGTTCTTC.

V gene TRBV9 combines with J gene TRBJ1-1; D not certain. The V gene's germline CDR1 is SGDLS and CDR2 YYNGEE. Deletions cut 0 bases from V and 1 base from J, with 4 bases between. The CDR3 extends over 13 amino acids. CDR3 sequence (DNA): TGTGCCAGCAGCGTAGTGTCGAACACTGAAGCTTTCTTT. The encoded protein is CASSVVSNTEAFF. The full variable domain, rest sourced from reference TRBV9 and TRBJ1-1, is DSGVTQTPKHLITATGQRVTLRCSPRSGDLSVYWYQQSLDQGLQFLIQYYNGEERAKGNILERFSAQQFPDLHSELNLSSLELGDSALYFCASSVVSNTEAFFGQGTRLTVV.

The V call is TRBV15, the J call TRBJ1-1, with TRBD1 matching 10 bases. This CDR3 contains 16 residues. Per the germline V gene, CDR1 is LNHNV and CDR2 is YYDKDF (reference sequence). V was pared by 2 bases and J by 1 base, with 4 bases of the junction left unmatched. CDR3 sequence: CATSRRDRGGNTEAFF. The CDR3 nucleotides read TGTGCCACCAGCAGACGGGACAGGGGAGGGAACACTGAAGCTTTCTTT.

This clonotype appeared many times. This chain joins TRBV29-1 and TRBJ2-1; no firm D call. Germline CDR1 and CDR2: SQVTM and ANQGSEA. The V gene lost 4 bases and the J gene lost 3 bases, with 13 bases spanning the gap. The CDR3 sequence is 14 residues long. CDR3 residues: CSVVAGVSYNEQFF. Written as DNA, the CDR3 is TGCAGCGTTGTTGCTGGTGTAAGCTACAATGAGCAGTTCTTC.

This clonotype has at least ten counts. CDR3 bases: TGTGCCAGCAGTTTTAGCACCGAGCAGTACTTC. This translates into CASSFSTEQYF. This chain joins TRBV28 and TRBJ2-7; D unresolved. The CDR3 is made up of 11 amino acids. With 3 bases removed from V and 6 bases from J, the gap between germline ends came to 6 bases. The germline V gene encodes CDR1 MDHEN and CDR2 SYDVKM.

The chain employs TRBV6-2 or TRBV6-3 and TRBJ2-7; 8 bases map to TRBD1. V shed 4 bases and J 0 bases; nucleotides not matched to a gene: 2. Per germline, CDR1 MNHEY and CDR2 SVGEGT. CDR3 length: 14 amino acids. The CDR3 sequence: CASSWTGSSYEQYF. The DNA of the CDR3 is TGTGCCAGCAGTTGGACAGGGAGCTCCTACGAGCAGTACTTC.

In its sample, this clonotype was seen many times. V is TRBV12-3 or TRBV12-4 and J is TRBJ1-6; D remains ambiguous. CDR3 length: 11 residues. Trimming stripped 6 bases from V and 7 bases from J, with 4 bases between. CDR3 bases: TGTGCCAGCAGCAAGAATTCACCCCTCCACTTT. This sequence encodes CASSKNSPLHF.